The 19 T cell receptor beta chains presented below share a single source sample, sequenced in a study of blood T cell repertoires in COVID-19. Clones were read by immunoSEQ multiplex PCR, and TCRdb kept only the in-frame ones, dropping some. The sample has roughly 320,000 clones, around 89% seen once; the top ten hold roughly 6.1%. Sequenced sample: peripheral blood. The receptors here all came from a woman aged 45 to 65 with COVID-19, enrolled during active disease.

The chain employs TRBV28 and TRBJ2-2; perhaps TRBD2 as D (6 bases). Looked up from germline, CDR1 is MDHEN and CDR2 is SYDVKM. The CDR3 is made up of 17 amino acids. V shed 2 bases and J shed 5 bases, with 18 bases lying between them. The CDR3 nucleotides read TGTGCCAGCAGTTTAGGAGGGGTGGGAGTCGGAACCGGGGAGCTGTTTTTT. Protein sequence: CASSLGGVGVGTGELFF. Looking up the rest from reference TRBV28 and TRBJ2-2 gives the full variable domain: DVKVTQSSRYLVKRTGEKVFLECVQDMDHENMFWYRQDPGLGLRLIYFSYDVKMKEKGDIPEGYSVSREKKERFSLILESASTNQTSMYLCASSLGGVGVGTGELFFGEGSRLTVL.

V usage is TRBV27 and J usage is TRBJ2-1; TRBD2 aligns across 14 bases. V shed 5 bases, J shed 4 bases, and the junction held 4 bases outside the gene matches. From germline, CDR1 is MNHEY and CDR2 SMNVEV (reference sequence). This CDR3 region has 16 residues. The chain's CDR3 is CASSRLAGGQYNEQFF. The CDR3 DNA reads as TGTGCCAGCAGTCGACTAGCGGGAGGGCAGTACAATGAGCAGTTCTTC.

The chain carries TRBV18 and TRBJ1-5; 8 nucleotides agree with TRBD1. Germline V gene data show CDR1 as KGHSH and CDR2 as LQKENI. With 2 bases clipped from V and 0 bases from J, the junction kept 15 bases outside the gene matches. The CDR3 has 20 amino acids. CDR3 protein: CASSPNPQGAYVYSNQPQHF. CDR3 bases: TGTGCCAGCTCACCAAATCCCCAGGGGGCCTACGTCTATAGCAATCAGCCCCAGCATTTT.

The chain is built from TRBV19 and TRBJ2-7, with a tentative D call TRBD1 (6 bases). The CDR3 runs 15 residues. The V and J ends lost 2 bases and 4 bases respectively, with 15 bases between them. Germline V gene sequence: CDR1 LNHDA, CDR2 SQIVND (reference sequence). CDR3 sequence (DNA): TGTGCCAGTAGTATATTTAGGGGGAGTAGGTACGAGCAGTACTTC. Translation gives CASSIFRGSRYEQYF.

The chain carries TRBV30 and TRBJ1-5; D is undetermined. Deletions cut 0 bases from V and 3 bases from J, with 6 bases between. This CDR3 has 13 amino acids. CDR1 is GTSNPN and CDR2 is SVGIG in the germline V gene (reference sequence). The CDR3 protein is CAWSVELNQPQHF. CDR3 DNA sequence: TGTGCCTGGAGTGTAGAACTCAATCAGCCCCAGCATTTT.

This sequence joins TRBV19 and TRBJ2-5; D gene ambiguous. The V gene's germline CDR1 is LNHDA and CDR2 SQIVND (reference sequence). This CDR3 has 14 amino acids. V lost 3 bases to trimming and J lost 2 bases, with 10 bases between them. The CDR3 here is CASSMVRDQETQYF. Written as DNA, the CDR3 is TGTGCCAGTAGTATGGTGAGAGATCAAGAGACCCAGTACTTC.

For the CDR3, the DNA is TGTGCCAGCAGCTTACTTCGAGGGGGTCGCGAGCAGTACTTC. Amino acids: CASSLLRGGREQYF. The V and J genes are TRBV11-2 and TRBJ2-7; TRBD1 might be the D (6 bases). Trimming left V 2 bases short and J 6 bases short, with 14 bases between. From germline, CDR1 is SGHAT and CDR2 FQNNGV. This CDR3 has 14 amino acids.

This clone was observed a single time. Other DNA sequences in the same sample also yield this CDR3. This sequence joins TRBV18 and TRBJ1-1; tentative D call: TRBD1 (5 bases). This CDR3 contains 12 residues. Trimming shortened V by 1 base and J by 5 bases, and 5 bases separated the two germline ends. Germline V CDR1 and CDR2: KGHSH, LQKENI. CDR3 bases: TGTGCCAGCTCACCACAGGGGACTGAAGCTTTCTTT. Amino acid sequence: CASSPQGTEAFF.

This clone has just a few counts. In nucleotides, the CDR3 is TGTGCCAGCAGTTTGGCGGGAGTCAATCAGCCCCAGCATTTT. Translation gives CASSLAGVNQPQHF. The rearrangement joins TRBV27 to TRBJ1-5; D unclear. CDR1 and CDR2 from the germline V gene are MNHEY and SMNVEV (reference sequence). The CDR3 is made up of 14 amino acids. V was trimmed by 3 bases and J by 3 bases, leaving 9 bases between them.

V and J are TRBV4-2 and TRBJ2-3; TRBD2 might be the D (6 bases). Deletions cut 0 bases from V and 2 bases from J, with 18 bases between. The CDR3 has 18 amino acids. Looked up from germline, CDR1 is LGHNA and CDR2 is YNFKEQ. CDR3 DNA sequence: TGTGCCAGCAGCCAAGACCTTATCGGGAGAATTAACACAGATACGCAGTATTTT. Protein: CASSQDLIGRINTDTQYF.

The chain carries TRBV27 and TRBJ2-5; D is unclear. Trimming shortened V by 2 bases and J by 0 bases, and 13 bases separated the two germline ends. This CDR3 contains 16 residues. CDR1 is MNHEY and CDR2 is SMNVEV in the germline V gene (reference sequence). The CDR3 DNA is TGTGCCAGCAGTTTACAGTCCCCAGCGTACCAAGAGACCCAGTACTTC. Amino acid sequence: CASSLQSPAYQETQYF.

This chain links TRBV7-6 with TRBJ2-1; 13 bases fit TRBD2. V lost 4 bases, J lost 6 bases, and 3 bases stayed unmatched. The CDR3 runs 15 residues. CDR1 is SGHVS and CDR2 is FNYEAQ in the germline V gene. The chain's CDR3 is CASSSGLAGLNEQFF. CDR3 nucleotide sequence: TGTGCCAGCAGCTCGGGACTAGCGGGACTCAATGAGCAGTTCTTC. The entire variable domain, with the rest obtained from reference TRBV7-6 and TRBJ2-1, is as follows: GAGVSQSPRYKVTKRGQDVALRCDPISGHVSLYWYRQALGQGPEFLTYFNYEAQQDKSGLPNDRFSAERPEGSISTLTIQRTEQRDSAMYRCASSSGLAGLNEQFFGPGTRLTVL.

CDR3 bases: TGTGCCAGCAGCAGAGGGGCGGGGAGGATAGGGGAGCAGTACTTC. Its translation is CASSRGAGRIGEQYF. The chain employs TRBV13 and TRBJ2-7; weak D call: TRBD2 (6 bases). The CDR3 loop spans 15 amino acids. V lost 5 bases and J 7 bases, leaving 21 bases between the germline ends. The germline CDR1 and CDR2 sequences are PRHDT and FYEKMQ (reference sequence).

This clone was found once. CDR3 coding DNA: TGTGCCAGCAGCTTAGCGGGGGGGCAGGGGCATGGCTACACCTTC. It is translated as CASSLAGGQGHGYTF. This chain uses TRBV7-8 with TRBJ1-2, with D tentatively TRBD1 (6 bases). V lost 0 bases to trimming and J lost 6 bases, with 14 bases between them. The CDR3 loop spans 15 amino acids. The germline V gene has CDR1 SGHVS and CDR2 FQNEAQ.

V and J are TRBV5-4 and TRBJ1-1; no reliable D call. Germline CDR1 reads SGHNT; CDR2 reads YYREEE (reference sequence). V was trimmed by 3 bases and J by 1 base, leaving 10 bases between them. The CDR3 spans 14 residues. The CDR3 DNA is TGTGCCAGCAGCTCCAAGTGGGCGAACACTGAAGCTTTCTTT. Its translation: CASSSKWANTEAFF.

The CDR3 protein is CAWSVFADTQYF. CDR3 sequence (DNA): TGTGCCTGGAGTGTGTTCGCAGATACGCAGTATTTT. J is TRBJ2-3 and V is TRBV30, with D unclear. This CDR3 has 12 residues. In germline, CDR1 is GTSNPN, CDR2 SVGIG (reference sequence). V lost 0 bases to trimming and J lost 4 bases, with 5 bases between them.

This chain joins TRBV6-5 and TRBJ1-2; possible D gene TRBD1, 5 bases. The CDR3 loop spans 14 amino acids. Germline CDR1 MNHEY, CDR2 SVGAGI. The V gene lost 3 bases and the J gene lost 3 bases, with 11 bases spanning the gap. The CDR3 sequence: CASSYIGGDYGYTF. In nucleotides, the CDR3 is TGTGCCAGCAGTTATATTGGGGGGGACTATGGCTACACCTTC.

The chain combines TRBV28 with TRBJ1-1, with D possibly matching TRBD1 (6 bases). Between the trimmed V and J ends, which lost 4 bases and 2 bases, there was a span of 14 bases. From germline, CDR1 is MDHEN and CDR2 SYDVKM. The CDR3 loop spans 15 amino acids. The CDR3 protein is CASSSGGGDNTEAFF. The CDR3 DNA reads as TGTGCCAGCAGTTCCGGGGGGGGCGACAACACTGAAGCTTTCTTT.

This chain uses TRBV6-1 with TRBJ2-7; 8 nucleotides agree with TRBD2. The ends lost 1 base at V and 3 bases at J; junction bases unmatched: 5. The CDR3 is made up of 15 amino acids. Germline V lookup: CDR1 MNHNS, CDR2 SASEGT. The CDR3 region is CASSEGSGSFYEQYF. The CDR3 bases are TGTGCCAGCAGTGAAGGGAGCGGGAGCTTCTACGAGCAGTACTTC.